This T cell receptor beta chain was observed in a study of regulatory T cells in long-lasting Graves disease. As for the study in general: Patients with new Graves' disease had used antithyroid drugs below 3 months.

Study conclusions and caveats: Clonotypes that were public and shared totalled approximately 3,000 in persistent patients versus around 970 in new patients. Patients whose Graves' disease persisted exhibited lower TCR diversity than those newly diagnosed. Persistent disease preferred TRBV28, TRBJ1-2 and TRBJ2-5.

This clonotype was seen at least ten times. Its specificity is unknown. As for time point: newly diagnosed GD, antithyroid drugs for less than 3 months. Extracted PBMC RNA gave rise to the TCR library. CDR3 regions were amplified by Arm-PCR using iRepertoire HTBI primers to build TCR beta libraries. MiXCR, applied by TCRdb to the multiplex PCR reads, yields one record per CDR3 protein. Of fewer than 400,000 distinct CDR3 sequences listed, over 15% are singletons. The V gene's germline CDR1 is SNHLY and CDR2 FYNNEI. V was pared by 6 bases and J by 7 bases, with 9 bases between. The CDR3 runs 11 residues.

The sample consisted of peripheral blood mononuclear cells (PBMCs), taken at new diagnosis, from a patient treated with antithyroid drugs. This chain connects TRBV2 to TRBJ1-2; D gene ambiguous. The receptor's source is a female donor with Graves disease. This chain's CDR3 is CASRNPLGYTF. The CDR3 nucleotides read TGTGCCAGCAGGAACCCTCTTGGCTACACCTTC. Together with reference TRBV2 and TRBJ1-2, the CDR3 gives the full variable domain: EPEVTQTPSHQVTQMGQEVILRCVPISNHLYFYWYRQILGQKVEFLVSFYNNEISEKSEIFDDQFSVERPDGSNFTLKIRSTKLEDSAMYFCASRNPLGYTFGSGTRLTVV.